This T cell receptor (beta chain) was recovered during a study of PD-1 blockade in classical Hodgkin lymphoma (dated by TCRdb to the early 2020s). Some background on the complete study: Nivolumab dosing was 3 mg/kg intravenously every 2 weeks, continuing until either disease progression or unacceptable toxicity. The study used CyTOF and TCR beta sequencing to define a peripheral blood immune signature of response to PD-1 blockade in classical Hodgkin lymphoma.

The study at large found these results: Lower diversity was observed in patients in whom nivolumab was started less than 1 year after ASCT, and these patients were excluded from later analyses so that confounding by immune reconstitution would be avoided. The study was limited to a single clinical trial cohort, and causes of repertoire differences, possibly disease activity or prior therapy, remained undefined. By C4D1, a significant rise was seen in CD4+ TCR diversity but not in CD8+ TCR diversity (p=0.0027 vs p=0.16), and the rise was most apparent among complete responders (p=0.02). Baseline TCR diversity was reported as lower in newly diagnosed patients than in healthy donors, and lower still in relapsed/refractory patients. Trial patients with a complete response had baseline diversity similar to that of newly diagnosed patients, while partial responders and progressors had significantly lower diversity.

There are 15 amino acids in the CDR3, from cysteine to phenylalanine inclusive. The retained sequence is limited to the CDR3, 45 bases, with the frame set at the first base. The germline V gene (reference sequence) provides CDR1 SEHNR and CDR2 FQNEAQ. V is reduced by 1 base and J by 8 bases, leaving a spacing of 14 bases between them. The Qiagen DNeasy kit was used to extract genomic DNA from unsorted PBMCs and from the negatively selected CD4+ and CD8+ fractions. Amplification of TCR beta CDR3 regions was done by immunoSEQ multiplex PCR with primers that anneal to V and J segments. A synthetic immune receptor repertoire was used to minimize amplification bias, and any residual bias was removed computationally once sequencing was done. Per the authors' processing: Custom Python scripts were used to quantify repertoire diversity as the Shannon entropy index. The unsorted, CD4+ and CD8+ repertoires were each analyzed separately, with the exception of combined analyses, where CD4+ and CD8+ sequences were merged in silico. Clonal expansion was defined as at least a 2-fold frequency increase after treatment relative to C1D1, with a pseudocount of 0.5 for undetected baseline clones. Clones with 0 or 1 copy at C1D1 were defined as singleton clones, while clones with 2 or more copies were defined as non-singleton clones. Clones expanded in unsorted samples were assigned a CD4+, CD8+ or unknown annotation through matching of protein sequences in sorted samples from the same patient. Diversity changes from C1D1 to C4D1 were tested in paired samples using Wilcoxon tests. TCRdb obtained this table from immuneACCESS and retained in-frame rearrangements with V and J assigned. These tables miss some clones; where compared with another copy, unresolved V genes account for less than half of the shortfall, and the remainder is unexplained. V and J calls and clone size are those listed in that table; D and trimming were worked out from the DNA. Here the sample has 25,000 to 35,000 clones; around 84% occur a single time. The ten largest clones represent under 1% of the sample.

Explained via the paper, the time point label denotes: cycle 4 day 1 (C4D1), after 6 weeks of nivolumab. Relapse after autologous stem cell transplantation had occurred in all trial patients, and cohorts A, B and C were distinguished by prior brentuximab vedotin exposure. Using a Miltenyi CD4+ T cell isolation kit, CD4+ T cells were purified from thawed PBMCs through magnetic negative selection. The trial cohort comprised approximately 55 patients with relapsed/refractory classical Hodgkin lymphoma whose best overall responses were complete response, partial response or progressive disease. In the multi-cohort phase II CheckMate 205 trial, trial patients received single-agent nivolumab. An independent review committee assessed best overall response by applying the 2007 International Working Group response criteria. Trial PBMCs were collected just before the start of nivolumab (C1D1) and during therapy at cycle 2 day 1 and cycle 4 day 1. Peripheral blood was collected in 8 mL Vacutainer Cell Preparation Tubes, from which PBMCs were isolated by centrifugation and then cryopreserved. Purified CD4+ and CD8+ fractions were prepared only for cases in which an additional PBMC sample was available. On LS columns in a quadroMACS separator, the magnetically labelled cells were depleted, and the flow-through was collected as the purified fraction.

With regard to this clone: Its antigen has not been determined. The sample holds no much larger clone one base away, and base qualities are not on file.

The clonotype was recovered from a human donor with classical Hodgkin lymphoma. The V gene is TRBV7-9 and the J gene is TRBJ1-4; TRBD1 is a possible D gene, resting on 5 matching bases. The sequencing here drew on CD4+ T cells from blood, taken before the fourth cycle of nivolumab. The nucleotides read TGTGCCAGCAGCTTAGGGGACTATCTAGGGGAAAAACTGTTTTTT. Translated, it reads CASSLGDYLGEKLFF.